Shown below are 17 T cell receptor beta chains from a single sample sequenced in a study of CD8 T cells in Susac syndrome. Roughly 0.45 to 1 ug RNA was reverse transcribed with random hexamers. TCRdb fed the immunoSEQ multiplex PCR reads into MiXCR, producing one record per CDR3 protein. The data hold more than 200,000 distinct CDR3 sequences, with about 95% observed a single time. Material for sequencing was CD4+ T cells from PBMCs. The receptor set was obtained from a human donor with Susac syndrome.

The chain uses TRBV5-6 and TRBJ1-5; 12 bases align to TRBD1. Germline trimming cut 2 bases from V and 5 bases from J; bases unmatched to any gene: 5. CDR1 and CDR2 from the germline V gene are SGHDT and YYEEEE. This CDR3 spans 16 amino acids. The CDR3 loop reads CASSLRGQGAHQPQHF. In nucleotides, the CDR3 is TGTGCCAGCAGCTTACGGGGACAGGGGGCGCATCAGCCCCAGCATTTT.

This rearrangement joins TRBV20-1 to TRBJ1-6; D uncertain. Germline CDR1 reads DFQATT; CDR2 reads SNEGSKA (reference sequence). This CDR3 is built from 18 residues. With 3 bases removed from V and 5 bases from J, the gap between germline ends came to 23 bases. The CDR3 here is CSASRENLVGPDNSPLHF. The CDR3 DNA is TGCAGTGCTAGCCGAGAAAACCTCGTGGGCCCCGATAATTCACCCCTCCACTTT.

The chain employs TRBV3-1 and TRBJ2-5; D not certain. Germline V gives CDR1 LGHDT, CDR2 YNNKEL (reference sequence). V shed 1 base and J shed 3 bases, with 6 bases lying between them. The CDR3 runs to 13 residues. For the CDR3, the DNA is TGTGCCAGCAGCCAAGCGGCAGAAGAGACCCAGTACTTC. Its protein is CASSQAAEETQYF.

This sequence joins TRBV28 and TRBJ1-1; 8 positions match TRBD1. The CDR3 loop spans 14 amino acids. V lost 6 bases and J lost 5; bases outside the gene matches: 8. Germline V gene lookup returns CDR1 MDHEN and CDR2 SYDVKM. CDR3 nucleotides: TGTGCCAGCAGACCGACAGGGGAGGGAACTGAAGCTTTCTTT. Its translation is CASRPTGEGTEAFF.

The chain couples TRBV7-8 to TRBJ2-1, with D perhaps being TRBD1 or TRBD2 (5 bases each). V dropped 1 base and J dropped 3 bases, with 25 bases sitting between them. Germline V lookup: CDR1 SGHVS, CDR2 FQNEAQ. The CDR3 contains 20 residues. The CDR3 here is CASSLGFPGTLQLNYNEQFF. The DNA for the CDR3 is TGTGCCAGCAGCTTAGGGTTCCCAGGGACCCTCCAACTAAACTACAATGAGCAGTTCTTC. Full variable domain (remainder filled in from reference TRBV7-8 and TRBJ2-1): GAGVSQSPRYKVAKRGQDVALRCDPISGHVSLFWYQQALGQGPEFLTYFQNEAQLDKSGLPSDRFFAERPEGSVSTLKIQRTQQEDSAVYLCASSLGFPGTLQLNYNEQFFGPGTRLTVL.

This chain uses TRBV29-1 with TRBJ2-4; D may be TRBD1 or TRBD2 (5 bases each). The CDR3 loop spans 13 amino acids. V was pared by 4 bases and J by 5 bases, with 12 bases between. CDR1 is SQVTM, CDR2 ANQGSEA, per germline. The CDR3 region has the DNA TGCAGCGTTGGTCGAGGGACCGAAAACATTCAGTACTTC. Translated, it gives CSVGRGTENIQYF.

CDR3 in DNA: TGTGCCATCAGTAAGGACCTTGCCGCGGAGACCCAGTACTTC. This encodes CAISKDLAAETQYF. The chain joins TRBV10-3 to TRBJ2-5, with no clear D. The V end lost 5 bases, the J end lost 5 bases, and 15 bases lay between the germline ends. The CDR3 spans 14 residues. Germline assignment: CDR1 ENHRY and CDR2 SYGVKD.

This rearrangement joins TRBV5-6 to TRBJ2-3; D is unresolved. The CDR3 sequence is 18 residues long. Trimming pared 2 bases from V and 0 bases from J, leaving 19 bases between. Germline V gene sequence: CDR1 SGHDT, CDR2 YYEEEE. In DNA, the CDR3 is TGTGCCAGCAGCTTCGGTATCAGTCAGCGACTTAGCACAGATACGCAGTATTTT. Its protein product is CASSFGISQRLSTDTQYF.

V usage is TRBV4-3 and J usage is TRBJ1-1, with D perhaps matching TRBD1 (5 bases). This CDR3 is 15 amino acids long. V was shortened by 4 bases and J by 6 bases, with 18 bases between the two germline ends. Per germline, CDR1 LGHNA and CDR2 YSLEER. The chain's CDR3 is CASSPLGGGAAEAFF. CDR3 nucleotides: TGCGCCAGCAGCCCTTTGGGGGGGGGAGCGGCTGAAGCTTTCTTT.

The chain employs TRBV30 and TRBJ1-1; no reliable D call. There are 12 residues in the CDR3. Per the germline V gene, CDR1 is GTSNPN and CDR2 is SVGIG (reference sequence). Trimming stripped 2 bases from V and 4 bases from J, with 8 bases between. The CDR3 bases are TGTGCCTGGAGTATTAAGGGCACTGAAGCTTTCTTT. Its translation is CAWSIKGTEAFF.

J is TRBJ1-5 and V is TRBV12-3 or TRBV12-4; D remains unclear. The CDR3 totals 14 residues. V lost 3 bases to trimming and J lost 7 bases, with 13 bases between them. The CDR3 sequence is CASSFGQTGQPQHF. CDR3 in DNA: TGTGCCAGCAGTTTCGGGCAGACCGGACAGCCCCAGCATTTT.

The V and J genes are TRBV6-2 or TRBV6-3 and TRBJ2-5; D may be TRBD2 (5 bases). The CDR3 contains 14 residues. Germline lookup yields CDR1 MNHEY and CDR2 SVGEGT. The germline V and J ends were trimmed by 6 bases and 3 bases, with 14 bases remaining between them. The CDR3 coding sequence is TGTGCCAGCAGCCCTGGGGAGCCGGAAGAGACCCAGTACTTC. Encoded protein: CASSPGEPEETQYF.

This chain links TRBV6-4 with TRBJ1-1, with D hard to call. CDR3 length: 13 residues. Germline V gene data show CDR1 as MRHNA and CDR2 as SNTAGT. Trimming took 6 bases from V and 0 from J, leaving 8 bases between them. This chain's CDR3 is CASRDGMNTEAFF. As DNA, the CDR3 is TGTGCCAGCAGGGACGGTATGAACACTGAAGCTTTCTTT.

The chain uses TRBV5-6 and TRBJ2-7, with 7 bases aligning to TRBD1. J gave up 3 bases and V 0 bases, and 3 bases lay outside the gene matches. The CDR3 runs to 14 residues. Germline CDR1 is SGHDT and CDR2 is YYEEEE. CDR3 DNA sequence: TGTGCCAGCAGCTTGGGGGACAGAATCTACGAGCAGTACTTC. This codes for CASSLGDRIYEQYF.

The V call is TRBV7-2, the J call TRBJ2-4, with a possible D match to TRBD2 (7 bases). Trimming stripped 5 bases from V and 7 bases from J, with 15 bases between. CDR1 and CDR2 from the germline V gene are SGHTA and FQGNSA. The CDR3 has 14 amino acids. The CDR3 region has the DNA TGTGCCAGCAGCCAGAGGGGGGGGGAGAACATTCAGTACTTC. It translates to CASSQRGGENIQYF.

The V gene is TRBV25-1, the J gene TRBJ1-2; D unclear. The ends were cut back, 8 bases at V and 8 bases at J, with 15 bases in the middle. Germline V gene lookup returns CDR1 MGHDK and CDR2 SYGVNS. The CDR3 is 12 amino acids. The CDR3 nucleotides read TGTGCCAGCCAGTCAACGGAAGAAGGCTACACCTTC. Protein: CASQSTEEGYTF.

V usage is TRBV7-9 and J usage is TRBJ2-1; 9 bases are a match to TRBD2. Trimming took 5 bases from V and 0 from J; bases not matched to a gene: 11. The germline CDR1 and CDR2 sequences are SEHNR and FQNEAQ (reference sequence). CDR3 length: 18 amino acids. The CDR3: CASSLHWRGGHSYNEQFF. The CDR3 nucleotides are TGTGCCAGCAGCCTCCATTGGCGGGGGGGTCACTCCTACAATGAGCAGTTCTTC.